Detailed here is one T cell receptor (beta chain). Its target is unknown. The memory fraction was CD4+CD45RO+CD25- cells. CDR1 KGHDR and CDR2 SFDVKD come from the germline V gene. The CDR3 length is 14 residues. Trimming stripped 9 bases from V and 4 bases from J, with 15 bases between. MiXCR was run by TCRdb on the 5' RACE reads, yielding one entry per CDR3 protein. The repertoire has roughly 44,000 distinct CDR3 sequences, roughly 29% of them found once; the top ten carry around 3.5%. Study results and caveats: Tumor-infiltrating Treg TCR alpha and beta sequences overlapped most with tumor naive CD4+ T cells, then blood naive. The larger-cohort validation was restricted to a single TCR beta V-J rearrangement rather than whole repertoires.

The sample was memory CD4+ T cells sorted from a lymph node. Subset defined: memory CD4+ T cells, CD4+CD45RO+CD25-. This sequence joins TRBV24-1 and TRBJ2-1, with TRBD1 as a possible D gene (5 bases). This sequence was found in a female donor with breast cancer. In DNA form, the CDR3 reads TGTGCCACCGGGCCGGCAGGGAATTACAATGAGCAGTTCTTC. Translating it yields CATGPAGNYNEQFF.